This entry describes one TCR beta chain. CDR3 length equals 15 residues. The germline V gene has CDR1 MDHEN and CDR2 SYDVKM. With 3 bases removed from V and 4 bases from J, the gap between germline ends came to 14 bases. The PCR used 60 Vbeta and 13 Jbeta primers. Sequencing used immunoSEQ multiplex PCR; TCRdb keeps in-frame clones, though not all of them. The sample lists 150,000 to 200,000 clones; roughly 65% were seen once. This sample stems from a study of cytomegalovirus exposure and HLA in healthy donors. The clonotype was recovered from a young woman in good health and CMV-seropositive. The chain is built from TRBV28 and TRBJ2-3; weak D call: TRBD1 (6 bases). The sequencing sample was made of PBMCs. The CDR3 protein is CASSFYREQADTQYF. In DNA, the CDR3 is TGTGCCAGCAGTTTTTACAGGGAACAGGCAGATACGCAGTATTTT.